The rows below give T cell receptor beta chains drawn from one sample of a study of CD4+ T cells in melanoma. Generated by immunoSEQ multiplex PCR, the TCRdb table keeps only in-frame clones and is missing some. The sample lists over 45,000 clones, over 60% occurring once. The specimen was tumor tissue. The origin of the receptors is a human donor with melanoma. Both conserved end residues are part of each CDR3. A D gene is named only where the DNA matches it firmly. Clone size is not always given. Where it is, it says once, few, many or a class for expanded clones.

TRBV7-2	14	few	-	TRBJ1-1	TGTGCCAGCAGCTTCCAGTGGGGTAACACTGAAGCTTTCTTT	CASSFQWGNTEAFF
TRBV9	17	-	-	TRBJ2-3	TGTGCCAGCAGCGCGCCCCGGGACACTACTAGCACAGATACGCAGTATTTT	CASSAPRDTTSTDTQYF
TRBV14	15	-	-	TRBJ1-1	TGTGCCAGCAGCCAAGGGAAGGGGCGCGGCACTGAAGCTTTCTTT	CASSQGKGRGTEAFF
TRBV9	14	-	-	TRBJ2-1	TGTGCCAGCAGCGTAGGAAATGGGGGCTATGAGCAGTTCTTC	CASSVGNGGYEQFF
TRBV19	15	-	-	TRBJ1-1	TGTGCCAGTAGTATACAGGGCTCGGGGAACACTGAAGCTTTCTTT	CASSIQGSGNTEAFF
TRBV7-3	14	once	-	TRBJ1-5	TGTGCCAGCAGCTTCCCCGGGGCTAATCAGCCCCAGCATTTT	CASSFPGANQPQHF
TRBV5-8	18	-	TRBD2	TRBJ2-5	TGTGCCAGCAGCCAAGTATATCTAGCGGGGGGGCCGCCAGAGACCCAGTACTTC	CASSQVYLAGGPPETQYF
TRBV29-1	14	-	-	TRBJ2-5	TGCAGCGTTGGGACAGCTAGTACACAAGAGACCCAGTACTTC	CSVGTASTQETQYF
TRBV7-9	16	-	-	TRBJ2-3	TGTGCCAGCAGCATATGGGACCCCACCCGCACAGATACGCAGTATTTT	CASSIWDPTRTDTQYF
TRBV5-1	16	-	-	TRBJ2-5	TGCGCCAGCAGCCAAGAACCATTCCCAAGTCAAGAGACCCAGTACTTC	CASSQEPFPSQETQYF
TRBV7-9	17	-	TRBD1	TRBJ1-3	TGTGCCAGCAGCCCAAACCGGGACAGATACTCTGGAAACACCATATATTTT	CASSPNRDRYSGNTIYF
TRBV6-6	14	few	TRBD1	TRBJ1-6	TGTGCCAGCAGTTTGGGACAGGGAGGGTCACCCCTCCACTTT	CASSLGQGGSPLHF
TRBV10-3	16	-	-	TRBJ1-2	TGTGCCATCAGTGAGTCGACAACGACAGCTAACTATGGCTACACCTTC	CAISESTTTANYGYTF
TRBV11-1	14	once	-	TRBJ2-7	TGTGCCAGCAGCTTAGCGACCAGGGCAGTCGAGCAGTACTTC	CASSLATRAVEQYF
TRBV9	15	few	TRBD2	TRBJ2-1	TGTGCCAGCAGCCCCAGCGGGGGGGATAACAATGAGCAGTTCTTC	CASSPSGGDNNEQFF
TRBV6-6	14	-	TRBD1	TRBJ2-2	TGTGCCGGCCGGGACAGGGTGGAATCAACGGAGCTGTTTTTT	CAGRDRVESTELFF
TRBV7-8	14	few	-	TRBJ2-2	TGTGCCAGCAGGCCACAATGGAACACCGGGGAGCTGTTTTTT	CASRPQWNTGELFF
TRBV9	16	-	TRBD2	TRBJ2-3	TGTGCCAGCAGCGTAGCACTAGCGGGGGGCACAGATACGCAGTATTTT	CASSVALAGGTDTQYF
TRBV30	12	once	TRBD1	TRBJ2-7	TGTGCCTGGAGACGACAGGGGGACGAGCAGTACTTC	CAWRRQGDEQYF
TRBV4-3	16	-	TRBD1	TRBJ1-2	TGCGCCAGCAGCCAAGACCCGGGACAGGGAGTCTATGGCTACACCTTC	CASSQDPGQGVYGYTF
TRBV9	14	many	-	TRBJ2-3	TGTGCCAGCAGCGTAGAGTTGGGAGCAGATACGCAGTATTTT	CASSVELGADTQYF
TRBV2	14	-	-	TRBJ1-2	TGTGCCAGCAGTGAATATAGGGAGGGCTATGGCTACACCTTC	CASSEYREGYGYTF
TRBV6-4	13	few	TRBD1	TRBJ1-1	TGTGCCAGCAGTTACGACAGGGCCACTGAAGCTTTCTTT	CASSYDRATEAFF
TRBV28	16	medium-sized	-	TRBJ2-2	TGTGCCAGCAGCCCAGGACCGCGAACTTTCACCGGGGAGCTGTTTTTT	CASSPGPRTFTGELFF
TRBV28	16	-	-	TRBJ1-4	TGTGCCAGCAGTTTCGGGGCAGGGAGAAAGAACGAAAAACTGTTTTTT	CASSFGAGRKNEKLFF
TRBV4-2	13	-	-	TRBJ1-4	TGTGCCAGCAGCCGCCGCGTTGGAGAAAAACTGTTTTTT	CASSRRVGEKLFF
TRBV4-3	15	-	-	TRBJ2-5	TGCGCCAGCAGCCTACATCAGGGTAAACAAGAGACCCAGTACTTC	CASSLHQGKQETQYF
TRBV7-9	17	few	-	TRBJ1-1	TGTGCCAGCAGCTTAGGGGGGGGCGAAGCGGTGAACACTGAAGCTTTCTTT	CASSLGGGEAVNTEAFF
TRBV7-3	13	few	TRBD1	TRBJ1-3	TGTGCCAGCAGTCCAGGGGGCGGAAACACCATATATTTT	CASSPGGGNTIYF
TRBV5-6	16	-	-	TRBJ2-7	TGTGCCAGCAGCTCTGAAGGGAACAAAAGGACCTACGAGCAGTACTTC	CASSSEGNKRTYEQYF
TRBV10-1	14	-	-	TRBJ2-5	TGCGCCAGCAGTGAGACTGGACGGGCGGAGACCCAGTACTTC	CASSETGRAETQYF
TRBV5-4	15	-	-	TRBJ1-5	TGTGCCAGCAGCTTTGGGGCGGGGAGCAATCAGCCCCAGCATTTT	CASSFGAGSNQPQHF
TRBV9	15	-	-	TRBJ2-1	TGTGCCAGCAGCCCTCTTAACAGGGCGGGAAATGAGCAGTTCTTC	CASSPLNRAGNEQFF
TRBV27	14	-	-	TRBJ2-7	TGTGCCAGCGGGTTCTCGGGACGTCTCTACGAGCAGTACTTC	CASGFSGRLYEQYF
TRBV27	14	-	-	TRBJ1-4	TGTGCCAGCAAGTACACTGGAGCTAATGAAAAACTGTTTTTT	CASKYTGANEKLFF
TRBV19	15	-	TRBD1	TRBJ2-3	TGTGCCACCCTTCCCCGGGACAGGGCCACAGATACGCAGTATTTT	CATLPRDRATDTQYF
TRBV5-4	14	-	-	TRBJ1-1	TGTGCCAGCAGTTATGACAGCGGGAGAAGGGAAGCTTTCTTT	CASSYDSGRREAFF
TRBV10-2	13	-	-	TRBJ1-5	TGCGCCAGCAGTGGGACAAAGGATCAGCCCCAGCATTTT	CASSGTKDQPQHF
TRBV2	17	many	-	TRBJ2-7	TGTGCCAGCAGTGATCGGCGCGGGGAACCGACGGGGTACGAGCAGTACTTC	CASSDRRGEPTGYEQYF
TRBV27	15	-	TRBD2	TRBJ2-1	TGTGCCAGCAGTTTGGGGACTAGCGGGGGGAATGAGCAGTTCTTC	CASSLGTSGGNEQFF
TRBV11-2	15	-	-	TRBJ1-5	TGTGCCAGCAGCTTAGCAATGAATAGCAATCAGCCCCAGCATTTT	CASSLAMNSNQPQHF
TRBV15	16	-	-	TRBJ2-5	TGTGCCACCAGCAGAGCAGATAGCGGATACCAAGAGACCCAGTACTTC	CATSRADSGYQETQYF
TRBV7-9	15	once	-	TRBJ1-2	TGTGCCAGCAGCACAGGACAAGCCGACGGAACCGGCTACACCTTC	CASSTGQADGTGYTF
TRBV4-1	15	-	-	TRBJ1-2	TGCGCCAGCAGCCAAGATCCTCGCTCTAACTATGGCTACACCTTC	CASSQDPRSNYGYTF
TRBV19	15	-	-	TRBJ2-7	TGTGCCAGTAGTAAGGGACCCGAGGGCTCCTACGAGCAGTACTTC	CASSKGPEGSYEQYF
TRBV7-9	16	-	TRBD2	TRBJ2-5	TGTGCCAGCAGTTCTCCCCACTACGGGAGGCAAGAGACCCAGTACTTC	CASSSPHYGRQETQYF
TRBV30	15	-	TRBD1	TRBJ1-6	TGTGCCTGGAGCAGGGGGAGCTCCTATAATTCACCCCTCCACTTT	CAWSRGSSYNSPLHF